The subject of this entry is one TCR beta chain. Its antigen is not known. This record belongs to a study of cytomegalovirus exposure and HLA in healthy donors. CDR1 and CDR2 from the germline V gene are SGHRS and YFSETQ. The CDR3 consists of 17 residues. The trim removed 4 bases at V and 4 bases at J, leaving 15 bases unmatched. Findings and caveats of the study: Reportedly, cytomegalovirus status was diagnosed with high sensitivity and specificity. Most TCR sequences were rare, but some public TCRs occurred in many donors. It was found in a later analysis that first-cohort TCR clusters tended to co-occur in the roughly 120 validation repertoires.

Sequencing used immunoSEQ multiplex PCR; TCRdb keeps in-frame clones, though not all of them. The sample consists of approximately 90,000 clones, about 93% of them appearing once. This TCR was recovered from a woman in her thirties in good health and CMV-seropositive. Sequencing was done on a sample of PBMCs. The chain is built from TRBV5-1 and TRBJ2-3, with 7 bases matching TRBD1. CDR3 DNA: TGCGCCAGCAGCCCTGTGGGAAGGGTAGGGGGCGCAGATACGCAGTATTTT. This codes for CASSPVGRVGGADTQYF.